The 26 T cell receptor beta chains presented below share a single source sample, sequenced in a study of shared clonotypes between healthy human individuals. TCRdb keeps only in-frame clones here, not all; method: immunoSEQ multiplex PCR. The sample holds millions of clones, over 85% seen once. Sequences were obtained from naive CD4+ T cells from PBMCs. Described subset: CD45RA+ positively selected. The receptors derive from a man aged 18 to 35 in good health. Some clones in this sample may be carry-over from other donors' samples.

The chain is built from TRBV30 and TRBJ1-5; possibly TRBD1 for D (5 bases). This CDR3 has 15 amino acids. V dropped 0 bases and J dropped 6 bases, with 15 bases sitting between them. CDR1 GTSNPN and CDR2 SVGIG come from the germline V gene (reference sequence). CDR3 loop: CAWSVMWGRGQPQHF. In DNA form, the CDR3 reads TGTGCCTGGAGTGTAATGTGGGGAAGGGGTCAGCCCCAGCATTTT.

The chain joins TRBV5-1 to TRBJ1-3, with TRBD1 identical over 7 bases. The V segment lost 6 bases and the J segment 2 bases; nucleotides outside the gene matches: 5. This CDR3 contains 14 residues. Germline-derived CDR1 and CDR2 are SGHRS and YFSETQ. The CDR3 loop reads CASTTGTAGNTIYF. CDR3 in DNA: TGCGCCAGCACCACGGGGACAGCTGGAAACACCATATATTTT.

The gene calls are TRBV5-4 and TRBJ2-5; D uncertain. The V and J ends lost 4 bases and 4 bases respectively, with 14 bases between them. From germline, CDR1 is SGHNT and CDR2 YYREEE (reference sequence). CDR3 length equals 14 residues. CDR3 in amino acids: CASSIGPRVETQYF. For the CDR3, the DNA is TGTGCCAGCAGCATAGGACCCAGAGTAGAGACCCAGTACTTC.

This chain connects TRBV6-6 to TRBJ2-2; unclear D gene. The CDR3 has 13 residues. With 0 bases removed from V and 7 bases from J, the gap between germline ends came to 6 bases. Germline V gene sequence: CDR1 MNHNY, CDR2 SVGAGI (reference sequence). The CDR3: CASSYSASGELFF. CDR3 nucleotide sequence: TGTGCCAGCAGTTACTCCGCGAGCGGGGAGCTGTTTTTT.

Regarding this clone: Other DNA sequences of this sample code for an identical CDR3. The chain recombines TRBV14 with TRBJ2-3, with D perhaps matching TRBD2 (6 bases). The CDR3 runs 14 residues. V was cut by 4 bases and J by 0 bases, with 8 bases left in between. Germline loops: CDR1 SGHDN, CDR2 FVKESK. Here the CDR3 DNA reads TGTGCCAGCAGCCGCGGGGACAGCACAGATACGCAGTATTTT. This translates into CASSRGDSTDTQYF.

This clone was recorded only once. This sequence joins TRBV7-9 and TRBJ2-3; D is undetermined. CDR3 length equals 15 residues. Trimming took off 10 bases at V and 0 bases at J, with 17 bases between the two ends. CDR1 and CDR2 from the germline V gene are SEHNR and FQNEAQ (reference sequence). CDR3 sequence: CANKHLDGSTDTQYF. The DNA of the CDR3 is TGTGCCAACAAACATCTGGACGGTAGCACAGATACGCAGTATTTT.

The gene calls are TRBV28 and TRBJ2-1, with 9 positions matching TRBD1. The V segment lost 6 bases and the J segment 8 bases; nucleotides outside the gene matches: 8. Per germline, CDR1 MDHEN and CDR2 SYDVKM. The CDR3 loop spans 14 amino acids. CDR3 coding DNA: TGTGCCAGCAGCCCACAGGGGGCGGTCGATGAGCAGTTCTTC. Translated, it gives CASSPQGAVDEQFF.

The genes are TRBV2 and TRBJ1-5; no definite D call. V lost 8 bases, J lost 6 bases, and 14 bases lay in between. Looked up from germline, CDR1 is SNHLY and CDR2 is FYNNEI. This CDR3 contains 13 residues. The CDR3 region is CASGPEGSQPQHF. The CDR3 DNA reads TGTGCCAGCGGCCCCGAGGGATCTCAGCCCCAGCATTTT.

CDR3 in amino acids: CASSLVPNSAGGGTDTQYF. The CDR3 DNA reads as TGTGCCAGCAGCTTAGTACCCAACTCGGCAGGGGGAGGCACAGATACGCAGTATTTT. The rearrangement uses TRBV7-6 and TRBJ2-3; 7 nucleotides line up with TRBD1. Germline V gives CDR1 SGHVS, CDR2 FNYEAQ. CDR3 length: 19 residues. With V trimmed by 1 base and J by 1 base, 14 bases remained unmatched.

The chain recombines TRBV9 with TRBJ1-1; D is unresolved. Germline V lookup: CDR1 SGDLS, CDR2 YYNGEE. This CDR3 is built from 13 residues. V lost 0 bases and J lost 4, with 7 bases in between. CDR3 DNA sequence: TGTGCCAGCAGCGTAGCGCTCCTCACTGAAGCTTTCTTT. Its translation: CASSVALLTEAFF.

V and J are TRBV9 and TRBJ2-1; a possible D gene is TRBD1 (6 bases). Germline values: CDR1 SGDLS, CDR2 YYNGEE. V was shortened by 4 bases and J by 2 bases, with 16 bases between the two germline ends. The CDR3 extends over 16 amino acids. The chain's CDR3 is CASSSRTVQTYNEQFF. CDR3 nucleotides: TGTGCCAGCAGCTCCCGGACAGTACAGACCTACAATGAGCAGTTCTTC.

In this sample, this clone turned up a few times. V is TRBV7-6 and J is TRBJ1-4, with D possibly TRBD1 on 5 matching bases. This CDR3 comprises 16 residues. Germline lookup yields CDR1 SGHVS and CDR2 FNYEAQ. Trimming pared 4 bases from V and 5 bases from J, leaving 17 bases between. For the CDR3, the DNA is TGTGCCAGCAGCTCCATGGGTGCCGGACACAATGAAAAACTGTTTTTT. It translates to CASSSMGAGHNEKLFF.

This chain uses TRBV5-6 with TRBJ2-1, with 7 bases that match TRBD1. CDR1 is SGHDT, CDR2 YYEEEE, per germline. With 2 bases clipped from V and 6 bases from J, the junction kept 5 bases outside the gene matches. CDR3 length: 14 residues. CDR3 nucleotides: TGTGCCAGCAGCTTTGACAGGGTTGCCAATGAGCAGTTCTTC. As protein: CASSFDRVANEQFF.

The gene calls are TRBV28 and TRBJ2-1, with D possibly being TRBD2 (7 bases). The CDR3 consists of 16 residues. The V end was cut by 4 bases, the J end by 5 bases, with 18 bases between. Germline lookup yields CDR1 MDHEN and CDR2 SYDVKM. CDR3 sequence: CASSSTGGRVDNEQFF. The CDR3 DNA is TGTGCCAGCAGTTCCACGGGGGGCAGGGTGGACAATGAGCAGTTCTTC. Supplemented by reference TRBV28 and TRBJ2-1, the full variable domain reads DVKVTQSSRYLVKRTGEKVFLECVQDMDHENMFWYRQDPGLGLRLIYFSYDVKMKEKGDIPEGYSVSREKKERFSLILESASTNQTSMYLCASSSTGGRVDNEQFFGPGTRLTVL.

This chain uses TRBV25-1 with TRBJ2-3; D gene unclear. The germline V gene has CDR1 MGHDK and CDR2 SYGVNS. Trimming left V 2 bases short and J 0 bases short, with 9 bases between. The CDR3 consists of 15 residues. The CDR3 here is CASSEPRGSTDTQYF. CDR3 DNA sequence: TGTGCCAGCAGTGAACCCCGTGGCAGCACAGATACGCAGTATTTT.

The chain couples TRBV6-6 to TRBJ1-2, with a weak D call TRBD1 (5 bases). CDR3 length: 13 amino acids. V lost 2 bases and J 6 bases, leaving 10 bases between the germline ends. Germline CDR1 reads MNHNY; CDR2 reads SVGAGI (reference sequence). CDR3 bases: TGTGCCAGCAGTTACGAAGGGACGGATGGCTACACCTTC. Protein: CASSYEGTDGYTF.

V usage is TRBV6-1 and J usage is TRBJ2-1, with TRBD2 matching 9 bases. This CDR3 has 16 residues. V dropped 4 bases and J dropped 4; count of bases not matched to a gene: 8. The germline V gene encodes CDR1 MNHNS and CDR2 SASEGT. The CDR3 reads CASSGLAADTYNEQFF. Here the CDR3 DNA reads TGTGCCAGCAGTGGACTAGCGGCGGACACTTACAATGAGCAGTTCTTC.

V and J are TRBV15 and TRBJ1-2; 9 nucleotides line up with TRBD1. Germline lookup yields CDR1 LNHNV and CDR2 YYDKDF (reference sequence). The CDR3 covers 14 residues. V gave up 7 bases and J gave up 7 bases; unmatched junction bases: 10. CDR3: CATNRPGQGGGYTF. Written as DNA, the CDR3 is TGTGCCACCAACAGGCCGGGACAGGGTGGTGGCTACACCTTC.

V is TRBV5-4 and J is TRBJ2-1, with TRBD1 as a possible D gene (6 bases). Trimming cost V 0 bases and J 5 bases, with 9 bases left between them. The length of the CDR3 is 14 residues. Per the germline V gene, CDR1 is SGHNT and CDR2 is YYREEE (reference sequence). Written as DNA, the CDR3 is TGTGCCAGCAGCTTGGAAAGGGGGAACAATGAGCAGTTCTTC. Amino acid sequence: CASSLERGNNEQFF. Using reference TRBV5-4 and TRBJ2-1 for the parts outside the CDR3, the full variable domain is ETGVTQSPTHLIKTRGQQVTLRCSSQSGHNTVSWYQQALGQGPQFIFQYYREEENGRGNFPPRFSGLQFPNYSSELNVNALELDDSALYLCASSLERGNNEQFFGPGTRLTVL.

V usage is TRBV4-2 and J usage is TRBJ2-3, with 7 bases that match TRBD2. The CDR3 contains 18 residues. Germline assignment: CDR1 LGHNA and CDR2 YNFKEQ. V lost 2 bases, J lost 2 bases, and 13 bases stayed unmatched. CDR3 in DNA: TGTGCCAGCAGCCAACGGGGGGTACGAGCGCGACCCACAGATACGCAGTATTTT. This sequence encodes CASSQRGVRARPTDTQYF.

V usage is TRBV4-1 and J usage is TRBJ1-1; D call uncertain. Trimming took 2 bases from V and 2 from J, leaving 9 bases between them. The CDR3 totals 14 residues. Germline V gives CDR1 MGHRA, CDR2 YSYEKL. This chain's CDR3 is CASSQFGGNTEAFF. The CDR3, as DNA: TGCGCCAGCAGCCAATTTGGTGGTAACACTGAAGCTTTCTTT.

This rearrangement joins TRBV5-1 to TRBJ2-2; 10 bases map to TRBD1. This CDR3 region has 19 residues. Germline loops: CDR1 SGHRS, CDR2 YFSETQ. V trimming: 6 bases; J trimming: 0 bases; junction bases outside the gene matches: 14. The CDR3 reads CASTPILDRGWANTGELFF. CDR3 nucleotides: TGCGCCAGCACCCCTATACTGGACAGGGGGTGGGCGAACACCGGGGAGCTGTTTTTT. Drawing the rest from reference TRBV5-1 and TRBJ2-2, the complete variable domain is KAGVTQTPRYLIKTRGQQVTLSCSPISGHRSVSWYQQTPGQGLQFLFEYFSETQRNKGNFPGRFSGRQFSNSRSEMNVSTLELGDSALYLCASTPILDRGWANTGELFFGEGSRLTVL.

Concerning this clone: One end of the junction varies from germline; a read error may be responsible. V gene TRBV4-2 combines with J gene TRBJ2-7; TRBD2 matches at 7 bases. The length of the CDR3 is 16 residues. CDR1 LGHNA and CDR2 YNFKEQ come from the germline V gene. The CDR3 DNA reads TGTGCCAGCAGTCAAGGGCTCCGGGACTACCCCTACGAGCAGTACTTC. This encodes CASSQGLRDYPYEQYF.

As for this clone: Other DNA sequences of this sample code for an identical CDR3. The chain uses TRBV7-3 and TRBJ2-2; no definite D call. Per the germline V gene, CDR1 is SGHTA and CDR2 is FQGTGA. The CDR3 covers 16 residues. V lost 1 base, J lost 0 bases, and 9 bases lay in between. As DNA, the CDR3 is TGTGCCAGCAGCTTAAGAGGCGGTACGAACACCGGGGAGCTGTTTTTT. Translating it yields CASSLRGGTNTGELFF.

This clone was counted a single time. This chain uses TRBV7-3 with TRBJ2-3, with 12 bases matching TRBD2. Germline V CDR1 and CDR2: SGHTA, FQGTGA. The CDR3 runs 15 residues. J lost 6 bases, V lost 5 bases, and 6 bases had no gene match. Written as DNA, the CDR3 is TGTGCCAGCAGCGCACAACTAGCGGGGGGCGATACGCAGTATTTT. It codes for CASSAQLAGGDTQYF.

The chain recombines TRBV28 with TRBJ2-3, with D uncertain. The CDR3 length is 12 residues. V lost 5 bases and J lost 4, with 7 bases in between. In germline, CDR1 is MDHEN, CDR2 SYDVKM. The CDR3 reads CASSISADTQYF. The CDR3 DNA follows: TGTGCCAGCAGTATCTCGGCAGATACGCAGTATTTT.